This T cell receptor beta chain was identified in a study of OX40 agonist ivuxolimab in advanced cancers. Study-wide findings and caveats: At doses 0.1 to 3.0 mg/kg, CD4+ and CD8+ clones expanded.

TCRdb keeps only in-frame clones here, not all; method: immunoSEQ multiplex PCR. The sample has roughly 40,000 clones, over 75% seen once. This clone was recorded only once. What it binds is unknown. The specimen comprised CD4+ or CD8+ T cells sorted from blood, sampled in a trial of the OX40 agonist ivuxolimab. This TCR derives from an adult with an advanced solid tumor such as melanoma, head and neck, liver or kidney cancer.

CDR3 residues: CASSSDRGKLFF. CDR3 nucleotide sequence: TGTGCCAGCAGCTCGGACAGGGGAAAACTGTTTTTT. The V call is TRBV7-9, the J call TRBJ1-4; 9 bases map to TRBD1. Germline values: CDR1 SEHNR, CDR2 FQNEAQ (reference sequence). With V trimmed by 4 bases and J by 10 bases, 1 base remained unmatched. CDR3 size: 12 residues.